The 16 T cell receptor beta chains listed next were all sequenced from one sample in a study of PD-L1 blockade in urothelial cancer. The repertoire was sequenced with immunoSEQ multiplex PCR; TCRdb's copy has only in-frame clones and lacks some. The table has 100,000 to 150,000 clones, approximately 85% seen once; the top ten hold roughly 2.6%. As to time point: peripheral blood 6 weeks after treatment start. The starting material was PBMCs, obtained around atezolizumab (anti-PD-L1) treatment. The source of these receptors is a middle-aged man with urothelial cancer.

The genes are TRBV4-2 and TRBJ2-7, with 9 bases matching TRBD2. CDR1 is LGHNA and CDR2 is YNFKEQ in the germline V gene. The ends lost 4 bases at V and 7 bases at J; junction bases unmatched: 11. There are 15 residues in the CDR3. The CDR3 DNA reads TGTGCCAGCAGCCTATCGGGTAGCGGGAGACGAGAGCAGTACTTC. Protein product: CASSLSGSGRREQYF.

This chain links TRBV5-6 with TRBJ1-3; a weak D match, TRBD1 (5 bases). Germline loops: CDR1 SGHDT, CDR2 YYEEEE. The CDR3 loop spans 15 amino acids. Trimming pared 1 base from V and 2 bases from J, leaving 10 bases between. The CDR3 nucleotides are TGTGCCAGCAGCTTGTATTGGGGGGCTGGAAACACCATATATTTT. This encodes CASSLYWGAGNTIYF. The full variable domain, its missing parts supplied by reference TRBV5-6 and TRBJ1-3, is DAGVTQSPTHLIKTRGQQVTLRCSPKSGHDTVSWYQQALGQGPQFIFQYYEEEERQRGNFPDRFSGHQFPNYSSELNVNALLLGDSALYLCASSLYWGAGNTIYFGEGSWLTVV.

V is TRBV15 and J is TRBJ1-1, with D perhaps TRBD1 (5 bases). There are 13 residues in the CDR3. Deletions cut 4 bases from V and 3 bases from J, with 9 bases between. Germline V lookup: CDR1 LNHNV, CDR2 YYDKDF (reference sequence). This CDR3 reads CATSIRRDTEAFF. In nucleotides, the CDR3 is TGTGCCACCAGCATCCGCAGGGACACTGAAGCTTTCTTT.

This rearrangement joins TRBV19 to TRBJ1-1; the D gene is possibly TRBD1 (6 bases). Germline CDR1 and CDR2: LNHDA and SQIVND (reference sequence). Trimming cost V 5 bases and J 4 bases, with 14 bases left between them. There are 14 residues in the CDR3. CDR3 in DNA: TGTGCCAGTAGTCCCCGAGGGGGGGCCACTGAAGCTTTCTTT. Amino acids: CASSPRGGATEAFF.

The V and J genes are TRBV5-1 and TRBJ2-3; 7 bases fit TRBD1. The CDR3 extends over 16 amino acids. CDR1 is SGHRS, CDR2 YFSETQ, per germline. J gave up 1 base and V 5 bases, and 10 bases lay outside the gene matches. DNA of the CDR3: TGCGCCAGCAGGGTGATAGGGGGCGGTCGCACAGATACGCAGTATTTT. This translates into CASRVIGGGRTDTQYF. The full variable domain, rest sourced from reference TRBV5-1 and TRBJ2-3, is KAGVTQTPRYLIKTRGQQVTLSCSPISGHRSVSWYQQTPGQGLQFLFEYFSETQRNKGNFPGRFSGRQFSNSRSEMNVSTLELGDSALYLCASRVIGGGRTDTQYFGPGTRLTVL.

The genes are TRBV6-5 and TRBJ2-5, with D uncertain. The germline V gene has CDR1 MNHEY and CDR2 SVGAGI. V lost 0 bases, J lost 2 bases, and 7 bases lay in between. The CDR3 is made up of 14 amino acids. CDR3 in DNA: TGTGCCAGCAGTTACTCGTACTTACAAGAGACCCAGTACTTC. The encoded protein is CASSYSYLQETQYF.

The rearrangement joins TRBV28 to TRBJ2-3; D ambiguous. The CDR3 runs to 12 residues. Germline assignment: CDR1 MDHEN and CDR2 SYDVKM. The ends were cut back, 6 bases at V and 2 bases at J, with 6 bases in the middle. The CDR3 sequence: CASSQITDTQYF. CDR3 DNA sequence: TGTGCCAGCAGCCAGATCACAGATACGCAGTATTTT.

The gene calls are TRBV25-1 and TRBJ2-1, with TRBD1 matching over 8 bases. CDR1 MGHDK and CDR2 SYGVNS come from the germline V gene. The CDR3 runs to 16 residues. Trimming at V came to 3 bases and at J to 9 bases, leaving 13 bases not matched to a gene. CDR3 loop: CASSEGISLQGGEQFF. CDR3 coding DNA: TGTGCCAGCAGTGAGGGGATATCCCTACAGGGGGGTGAGCAGTTCTTC.

This chain connects TRBV9 to TRBJ2-5; 14 bases match TRBD2. There are 12 residues in the CDR3. V was pared by 10 bases and J by 9 bases, with 5 bases of the junction left unmatched. CDR1 and CDR2 from the germline V gene are SGDLS and YYNGEE. CDR3 in DNA: TGTGCCCAGGGACTAGCGGGAGTGGCCCAGTACTTC. It translates to CAQGLAGVAQYF.

This chain joins TRBV6-5 and TRBJ2-1, with 7 bases lining up with TRBD1. This CDR3 comprises 13 residues. The junction had 8 bases not matched to a gene; V was cut back by 6 bases and J by 9 bases. Germline V gene sequence: CDR1 MNHEY, CDR2 SVGAGI. The chain's CDR3 is CASRGQAMAEQFF. DNA for the CDR3: TGTGCCAGCAGAGGACAGGCCATGGCTGAGCAGTTCTTC.

V is TRBV6-5 and J is TRBJ2-7, with 8 nucleotides matching TRBD1. Germline CDR1 MNHEY, CDR2 SVGAGI. The CDR3 extends over 15 amino acids. The junction had 4 bases not matched to a gene; V was cut back by 0 bases and J by 3 bases. The CDR3 sequence: CASSYSNRGNYEQYF. The CDR3 region has the DNA TGTGCCAGCAGTTACTCGAACAGGGGGAACTACGAGCAGTACTTC.

The chain is built from TRBV7-8 and TRBJ2-7; no clear D. This CDR3 is 13 amino acids long. V lost 6 bases, J lost 0 bases, and 9 bases lay in between. CDR1 SGHVS and CDR2 FQNEAQ come from the germline V gene. Here the CDR3 reads CASRNLSSYEQYF. The DNA of the CDR3 is TGTGCCAGCAGGAATCTGAGCTCCTACGAGCAGTACTTC.

This chain links TRBV19 with TRBJ2-1; D remains unclear. V dropped 4 bases and J dropped 8 bases, with 9 bases sitting between them. Germline CDR1 reads LNHDA; CDR2 reads SQIVND (reference sequence). This CDR3 has 12 residues. As DNA, the CDR3 is TGTGCCAGTAGTACGAGACTCCATGAGCAGTTCTTC. Its protein is CASSTRLHEQFF.

This chain connects TRBV10-1 to TRBJ2-7; possible D gene TRBD1, 6 bases. Trimming took 0 bases from V and 3 from J, leaving 12 bases between them. The CDR3 is 15 amino acids. Germline values: CDR1 WNHNN, CDR2 SYGVQD (reference sequence). The CDR3 DNA is TGCGCCAGCAGTGAGTCGTTGGACAGAGTCTACGAGCAGTACTTC. Protein: CASSESLDRVYEQYF.

The chain uses TRBV30 and TRBJ2-7, with D possibly being TRBD2 (6 bases). This CDR3 has 15 amino acids. Looked up from germline, CDR1 is GTSNPN and CDR2 is SVGIG (reference sequence). Trimming stripped 5 bases from V and 0 bases from J, with 17 bases between. CDR3 in amino acids: CAWAGPPPLSYEQYF. CDR3 nucleotides: TGTGCCTGGGCGGGACCCCCACCTCTCTCCTACGAGCAGTACTTC.

This sequence joins TRBV28 and TRBJ1-2, with D tentatively TRBD1 (6 bases). CDR3 length: 13 residues. The germline V and J ends were trimmed by 4 bases and 5 bases, with 11 bases remaining between them. CDR1 is MDHEN, CDR2 SYDVKM, per germline. CDR3 DNA sequence: TGTGCCAGCAGTTCGGGGGGCCGGTATGGCTACACCTTC. It translates to CASSSGGRYGYTF.